The TCR beta chain described here comes from a study of blood T cell repertoires in COVID-19 (dated by TCRdb to between 2020 and 2021). Regarding the study in general: Samples from collaborators originated in the United States, Italy and Spain and spanned both the acute and convalescent phases of COVID-19. The prospective study material was composed of cDNA or gDNA derived from T cells, B-cell-depleted T cells, or PBMCs. Subjects who had been exposed to COVID-19, were actively infected with it, or had recovered from it provided the deeply sampled blood TCRbeta repertoires that made up the dataset. The repertoires were released in a freely available public database intended as a resource for research on the immune response to SARS-CoV-2. Samples were obtained from the ongoing ImmuneRACE study (first 160 participants) and from 1,254 subjects provided by 6 global collaborators. Nearly every sample came with metadata listing a de-identified subject ID, COVID-19 status, age in years and sex. Where HLA class I and class II types were available, the types were taken from metadata supplied by the sample provider, not from assay-based typing.

Sequences MDHEN (CDR1) and SYDVKM (CDR2) are obtained from the germline V gene. The CDR3 runs 14 residues from the cysteine to the phenylalanine. This entry keeps only the CDR3 DNA: 42 bases, framed from base 1. Relative to germline, V is missing 5 bases and J is missing 12 bases, with 7 bases of the junction outside any gene match. This clone was picked up one time. There is no known antigen for this receptor. No base qualities exist here, and no much larger clone lies one base off it. Participants in the prospective study were enrolled through a virtual design, were aged about 18 to 90 years, and lived in approximately 25 United States geographic areas. In the prospective study, participants were assigned to cohorts based on the clinical history participants reported in a screening survey and a study questionnaire. For ImmuneRACE Cohort 3, a participant was defined as recovered based on two consecutive negative NP/OP PCR tests, clearance by a healthcare professional, or resolution of symptoms. In the prospective study, mobile phlebotomists collected whole blood, serum and a nasopharyngeal or oropharyngeal swab from each participant. Prospective study participants could optionally give additional blood draws and questionnaires over a roughly 2-month period. Before DNA extraction, prospective study blood samples were shipped either frozen or at room temperature.

What the authors observed across the whole study: The quantity of clinical and demographic metadata differed by source and by participant and was supplied without curation.

TCRbeta CDR3 regions were amplified from genomic DNA using the immunoSEQ Assay, a bias-controlled multiplex PCR. Concerning the study's data processing: The number of nucleated cells in each sample was estimated from the amplification of reference gene primers within the assay. To quantify the absolute abundance of each unique TCRbeta CDR3 rearrangement, sequence reads were collapsed and filtered. For each sample, productive Simpson clonality was calculated as the square root of Simpson's diversity index over productive rearrangements. TCRdb stores this immuneACCESS table with in-frame sequences only. Part of the clones is absent; in the studies checked, under half of the shortfall reflects unresolved V genes, and no reason is known for the rest. V, J and clone size derive from that table, while D and trimming were established from the DNA sequence. In this sample the table shows some 350,000 clones, more than 85% of which occur a single time. Clones ranked in the top ten supply just under 3% of the sample.

Sequencing used PBMCs or T cells enriched from blood (not recorded which). The clonotype originates from a woman aged 25 to 39 who had recovered from COVID-19. Recombination joined TRBV28 with TRBJ2-1; 13 central nucleotides agree with TRBD2. The CDR3 reads CASSQGTSGKGQFF. The bases are TGTGCCAGCAGTCAAGGGACTAGCGGGAAGGGGCAGTTCTTC.